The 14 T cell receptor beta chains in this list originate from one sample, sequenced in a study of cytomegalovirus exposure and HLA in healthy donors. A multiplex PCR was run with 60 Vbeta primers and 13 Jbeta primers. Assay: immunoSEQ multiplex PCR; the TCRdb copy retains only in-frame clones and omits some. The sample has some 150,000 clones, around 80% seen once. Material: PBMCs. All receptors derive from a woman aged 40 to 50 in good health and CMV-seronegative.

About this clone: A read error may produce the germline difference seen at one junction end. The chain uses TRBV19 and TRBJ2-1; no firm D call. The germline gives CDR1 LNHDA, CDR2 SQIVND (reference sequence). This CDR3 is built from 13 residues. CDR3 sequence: CASSIALVNAQFF. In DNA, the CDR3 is TGTGCCAGTAGTATCGCGCTAGTAAATGCGCAGTTCTTC.

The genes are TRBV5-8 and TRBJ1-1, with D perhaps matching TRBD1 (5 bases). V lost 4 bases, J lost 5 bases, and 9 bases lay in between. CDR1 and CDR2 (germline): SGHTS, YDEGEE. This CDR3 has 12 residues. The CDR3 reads CASSRRQTEAFF. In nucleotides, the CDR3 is TGTGCCAGCAGCCGAAGACAGACTGAAGCTTTCTTT.

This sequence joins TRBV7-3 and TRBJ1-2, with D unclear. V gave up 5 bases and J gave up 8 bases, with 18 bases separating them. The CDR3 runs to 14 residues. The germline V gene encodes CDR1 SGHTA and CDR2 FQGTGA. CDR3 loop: CASSNTGGAGGYTF. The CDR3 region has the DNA TGTGCCAGCAGCAATACGGGCGGCGCGGGAGGCTACACCTTC.

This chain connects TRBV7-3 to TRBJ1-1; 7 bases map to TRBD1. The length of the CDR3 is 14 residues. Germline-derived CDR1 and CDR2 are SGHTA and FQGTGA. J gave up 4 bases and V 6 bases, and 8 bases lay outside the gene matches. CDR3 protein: CASSYTGVFTEAFF. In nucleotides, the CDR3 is TGTGCCAGCAGTTATACAGGGGTTTTCACTGAAGCTTTCTTT.

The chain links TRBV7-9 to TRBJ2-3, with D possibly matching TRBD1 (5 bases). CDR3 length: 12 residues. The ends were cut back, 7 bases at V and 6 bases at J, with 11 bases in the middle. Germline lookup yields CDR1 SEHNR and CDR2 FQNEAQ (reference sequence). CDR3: CASTLSGDTQYF. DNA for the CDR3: TGTGCCAGCACCCTCTCAGGGGATACGCAGTATTTT.

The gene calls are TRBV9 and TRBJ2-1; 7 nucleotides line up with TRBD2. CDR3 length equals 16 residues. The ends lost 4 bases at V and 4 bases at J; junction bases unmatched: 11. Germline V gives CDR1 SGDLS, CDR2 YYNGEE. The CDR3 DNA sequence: TGTGCCAGCAGCACTCGCGGGAGCCTCGGTTACAATGAGCAGTTCTTC. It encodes CASSTRGSLGYNEQFF.

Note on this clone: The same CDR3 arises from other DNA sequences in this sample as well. As DNA, the CDR3 is TGTGCCAGCAGTCCTCGGACCAGCGGGGGCCCTACCTACGAGCAGTACTTC. Translating it yields CASSPRTSGGPTYEQYF. The V and J genes are TRBV27 and TRBJ2-7, with 8 bases that match TRBD2. Germline lookup yields CDR1 MNHEY and CDR2 SMNVEV (reference sequence). The CDR3 extends over 17 amino acids. V trimming: 5 bases; J trimming: 2 bases; junction bases outside the gene matches: 14.

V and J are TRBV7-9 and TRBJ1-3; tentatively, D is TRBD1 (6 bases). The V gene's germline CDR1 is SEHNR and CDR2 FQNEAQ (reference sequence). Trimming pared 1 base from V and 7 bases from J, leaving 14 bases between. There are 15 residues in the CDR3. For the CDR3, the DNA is TGTGCCAGCAGCTTAGTAATGGGGGCAGGGAACACCATATATTTT. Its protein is CASSLVMGAGNTIYF.

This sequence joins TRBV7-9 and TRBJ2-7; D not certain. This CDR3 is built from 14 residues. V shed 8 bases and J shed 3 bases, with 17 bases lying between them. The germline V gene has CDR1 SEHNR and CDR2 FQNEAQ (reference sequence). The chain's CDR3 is CASGPAVFNYEQYF. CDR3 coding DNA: TGTGCCAGCGGCCCGGCGGTCTTTAACTACGAGCAGTACTTC.

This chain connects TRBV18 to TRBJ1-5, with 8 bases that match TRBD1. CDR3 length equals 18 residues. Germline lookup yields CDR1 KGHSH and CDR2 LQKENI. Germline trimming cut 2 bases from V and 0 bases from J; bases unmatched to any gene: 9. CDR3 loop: CASSPIPDRGASNQPQHF. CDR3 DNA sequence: TGTGCCAGCTCACCAATCCCCGACAGGGGCGCTAGCAATCAGCCCCAGCATTTT.

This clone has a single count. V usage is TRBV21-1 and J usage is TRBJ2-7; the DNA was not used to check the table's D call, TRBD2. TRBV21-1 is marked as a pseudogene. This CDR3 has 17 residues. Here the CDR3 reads CASTHNHDPAGVEEQYF. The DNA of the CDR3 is TGTGCCAGCACCCATAACCACGACCCAGCGGGAGTTGAGGAGCAGTACTTC.

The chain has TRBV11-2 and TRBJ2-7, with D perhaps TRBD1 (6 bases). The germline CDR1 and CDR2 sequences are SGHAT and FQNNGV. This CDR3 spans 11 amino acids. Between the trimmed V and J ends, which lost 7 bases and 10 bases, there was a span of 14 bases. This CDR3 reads CASTPGVGQYF. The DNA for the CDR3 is TGTGCCAGCACCCCAGGGGTCGGTCAGTACTTC.

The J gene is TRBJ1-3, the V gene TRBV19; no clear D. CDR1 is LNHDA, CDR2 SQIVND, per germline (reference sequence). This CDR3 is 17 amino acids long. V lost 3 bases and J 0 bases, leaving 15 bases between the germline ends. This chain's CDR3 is CASSISWRRRSGNTIYF. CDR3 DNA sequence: TGTGCCAGTAGTATTTCTTGGAGACGGCGCTCTGGAAACACCATATATTTT.

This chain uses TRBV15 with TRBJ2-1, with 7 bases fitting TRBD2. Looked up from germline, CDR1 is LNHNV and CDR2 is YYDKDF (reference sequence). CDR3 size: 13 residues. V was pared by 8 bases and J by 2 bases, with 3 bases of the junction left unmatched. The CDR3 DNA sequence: TGTGCCACCGGTGGGAGGGCCTACAATGAGCAGTTCTTC. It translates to CATGGRAYNEQFF. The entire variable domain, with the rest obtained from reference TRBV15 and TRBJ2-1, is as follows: DAMVIQNPRYQVTQFGKPVTLSCSQTLNHNVMYWYQQKSSQAPKLLFHYYDKDFNNEADTPDNFQSRRPNTSFCFLDIRSPGLGDTAMYLCATGGRAYNEQFFGPGTRLTVL.